This TCR beta chain comes out of a study of sequential checkpoint blockade in melanoma. Some clones are missing from TCRdb's copy, which holds only in-frame ones; the method was immunoSEQ multiplex PCR. Counted here are 16,000 or so clones, about 80% occurring once; the ten biggest clones make up approximately 12%. Treatment denoted: randomized to nivolumab then ipilimumab (arm A) or the reverse (arm B). This CDR3 region has 13 residues. Trimming shortened V by 0 bases and J by 5 bases, and 5 bases separated the two germline ends. Germline V CDR1 and CDR2: SGHAT, FQNNGV. The source is a human donor with melanoma. The chain joins TRBV11-2 to TRBJ2-1; D gene uncertain. Specimen: CD8+ T cells sorted from blood (inferred from file names), collected from a patient given nivolumab and ipilimumab in sequence. The CDR3 coding sequence is TGTGCCAGCAGCTTAGAACAGAACAATGAGCAGTTCTTC. Its translation: CASSLEQNNEQFF.